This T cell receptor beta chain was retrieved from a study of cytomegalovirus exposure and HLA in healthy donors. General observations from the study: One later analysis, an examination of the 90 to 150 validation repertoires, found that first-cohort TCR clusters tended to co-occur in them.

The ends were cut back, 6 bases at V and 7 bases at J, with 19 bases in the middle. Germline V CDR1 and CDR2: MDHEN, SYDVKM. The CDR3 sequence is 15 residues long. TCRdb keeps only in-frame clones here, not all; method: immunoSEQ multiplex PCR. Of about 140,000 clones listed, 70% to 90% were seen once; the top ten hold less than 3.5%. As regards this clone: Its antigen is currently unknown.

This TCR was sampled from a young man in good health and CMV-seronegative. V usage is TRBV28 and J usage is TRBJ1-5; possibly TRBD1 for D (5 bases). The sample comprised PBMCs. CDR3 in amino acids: CASSVRTTGWQPQHF. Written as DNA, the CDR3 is TGTGCCAGCAGCGTAAGGACAACGGGTTGGCAGCCCCAGCATTTT.